This T cell receptor beta chain was profiled in a study of T cells in Graves' hyperthyroidism and ophthalmopathy. Trimming pared 6 bases from V and 7 bases from J, leaving 16 bases between. The CDR3 is 14 amino acids. The investigators amplified TCR beta CDR3 regions from RNA transcripts. The TCR CDR3 was amplified in a first-round RT-PCR using the HTBI primer set. TCRdb redid the calling of the multiplex PCR reads with MiXCR, one entry per CDR3 protein. The sample contains under 350,000 distinct CDR3 sequences, approximately 15% of which appear only once. This clonotype was recorded many times. The rearrangement joins TRBV12-3 or TRBV12-4 to TRBJ2-1; perhaps D is TRBD1 or TRBD2 (6 bases each). The source is a woman in her sixties with Graves' ophthalmopathy. Input material: blood. CDR3 region: CASRSYTGRNEQFF. The CDR3 bases are TGTGCCAGCAGGTCGTACACAGGGAGGAATGAGCAGTTCTTC.